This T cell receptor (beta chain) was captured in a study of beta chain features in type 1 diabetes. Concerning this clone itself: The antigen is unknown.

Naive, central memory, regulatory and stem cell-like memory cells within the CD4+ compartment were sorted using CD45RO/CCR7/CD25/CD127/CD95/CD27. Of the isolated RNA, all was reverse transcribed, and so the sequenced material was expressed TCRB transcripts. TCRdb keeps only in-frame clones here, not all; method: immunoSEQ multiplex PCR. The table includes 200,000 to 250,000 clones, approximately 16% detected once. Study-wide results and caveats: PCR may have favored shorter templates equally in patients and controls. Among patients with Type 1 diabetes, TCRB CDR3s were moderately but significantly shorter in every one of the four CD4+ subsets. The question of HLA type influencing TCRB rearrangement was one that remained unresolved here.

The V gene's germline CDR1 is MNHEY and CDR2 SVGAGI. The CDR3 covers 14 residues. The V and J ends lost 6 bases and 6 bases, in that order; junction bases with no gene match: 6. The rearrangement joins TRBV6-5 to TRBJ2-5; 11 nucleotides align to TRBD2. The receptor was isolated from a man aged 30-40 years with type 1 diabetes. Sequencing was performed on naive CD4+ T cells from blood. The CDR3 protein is CASSSGLAVQTQYF. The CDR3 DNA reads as TGTGCCAGCAGCTCGGGACTAGCGGTACAGACCCAGTACTTC.